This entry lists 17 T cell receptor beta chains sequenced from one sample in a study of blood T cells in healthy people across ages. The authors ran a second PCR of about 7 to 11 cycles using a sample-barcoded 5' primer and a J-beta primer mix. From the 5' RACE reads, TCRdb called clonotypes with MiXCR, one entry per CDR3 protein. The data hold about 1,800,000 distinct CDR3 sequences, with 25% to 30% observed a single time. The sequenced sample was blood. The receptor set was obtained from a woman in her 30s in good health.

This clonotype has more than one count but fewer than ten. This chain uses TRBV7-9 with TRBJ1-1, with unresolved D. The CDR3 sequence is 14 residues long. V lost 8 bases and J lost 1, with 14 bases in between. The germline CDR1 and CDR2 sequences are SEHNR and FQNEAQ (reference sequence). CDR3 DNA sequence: TGTGCCAGCGGTCTGACATCCGAGAACACTGAAGCTTTCTTT. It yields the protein CASGLTSENTEAFF.

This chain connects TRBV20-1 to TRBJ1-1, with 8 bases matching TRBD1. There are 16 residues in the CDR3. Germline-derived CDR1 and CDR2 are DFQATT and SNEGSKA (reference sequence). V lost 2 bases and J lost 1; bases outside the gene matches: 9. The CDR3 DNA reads TGCAGTGCTAGACCTAGGACAGGGCCACGGAACACTGAAGCTTTCTTT. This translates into CSARPRTGPRNTEAFF.

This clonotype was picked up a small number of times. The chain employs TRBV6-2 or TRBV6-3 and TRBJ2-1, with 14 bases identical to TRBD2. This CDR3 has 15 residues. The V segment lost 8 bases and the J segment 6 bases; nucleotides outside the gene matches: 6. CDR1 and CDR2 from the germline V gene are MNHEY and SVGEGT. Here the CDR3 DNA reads TGTGCCAGCGGGGAGGGACTAGCGGGAGTCAATGAGCAGTTCTTC. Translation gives CASGEGLAGVNEQFF.

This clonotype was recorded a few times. CDR3: CASRNRYTDTQYF. Written as DNA, the CDR3 is TGTGCCAGCAGAAACAGATACACAGATACGCAGTATTTT. The chain combines TRBV27 with TRBJ2-3; D unclear. V lost 6 bases and J lost 2, with 9 bases in between. The CDR3 is 13 residues long. Germline V gives CDR1 MNHEY, CDR2 SMNVEV (reference sequence).

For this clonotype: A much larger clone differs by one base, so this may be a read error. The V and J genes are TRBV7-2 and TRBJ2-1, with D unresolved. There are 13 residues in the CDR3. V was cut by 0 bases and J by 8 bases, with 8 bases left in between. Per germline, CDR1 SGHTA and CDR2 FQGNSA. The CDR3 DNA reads TGTACCAGCAGCTTAGCGGTTGGTTATGAGCAGTTCTTC. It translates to CTSSLAVGYEQFF.

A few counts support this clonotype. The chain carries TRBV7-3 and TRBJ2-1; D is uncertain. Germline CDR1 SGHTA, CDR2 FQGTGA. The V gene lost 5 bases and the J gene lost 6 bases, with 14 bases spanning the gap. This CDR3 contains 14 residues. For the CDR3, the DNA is TGTGCCAGCAGCGACGGTAGGAGTGCCAATGAGCAGTTCTTC. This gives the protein CASSDGRSANEQFF.

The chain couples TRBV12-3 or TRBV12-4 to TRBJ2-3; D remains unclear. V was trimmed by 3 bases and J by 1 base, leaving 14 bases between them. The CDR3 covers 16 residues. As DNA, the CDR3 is TGTGCCAGCAGTTTGAACCGACCAGAGGGCACAGATACGCAGTATTTT. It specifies CASSLNRPEGTDTQYF.

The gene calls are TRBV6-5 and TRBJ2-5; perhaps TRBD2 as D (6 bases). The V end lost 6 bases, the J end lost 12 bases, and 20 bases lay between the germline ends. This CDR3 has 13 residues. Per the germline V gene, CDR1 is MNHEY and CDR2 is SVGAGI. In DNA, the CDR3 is TGTGCCAGCAGCCGGACTACTGACGGTGGAAAGTACTTC. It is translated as CASSRTTDGGKYF.

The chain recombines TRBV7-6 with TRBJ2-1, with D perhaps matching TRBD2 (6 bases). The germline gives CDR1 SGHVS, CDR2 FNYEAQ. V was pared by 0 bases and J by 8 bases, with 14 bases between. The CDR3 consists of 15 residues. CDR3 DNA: TGTGCCAGCAGCTTAGCGGGAGGACGTGCCGATGAGCAGTTCTTC. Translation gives CASSLAGGRADEQFF.

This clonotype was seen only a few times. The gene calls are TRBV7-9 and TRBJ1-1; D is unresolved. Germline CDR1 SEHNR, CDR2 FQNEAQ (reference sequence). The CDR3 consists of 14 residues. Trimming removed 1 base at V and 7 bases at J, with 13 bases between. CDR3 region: CASSLELGMDEAFF. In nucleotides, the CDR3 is TGTGCCAGCAGCTTAGAGTTAGGGATGGATGAAGCTTTCTTT.

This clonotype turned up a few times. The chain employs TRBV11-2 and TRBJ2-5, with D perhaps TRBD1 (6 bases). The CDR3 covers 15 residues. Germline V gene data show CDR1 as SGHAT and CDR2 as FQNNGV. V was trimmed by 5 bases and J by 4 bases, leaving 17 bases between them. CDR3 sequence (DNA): TGTGCCAGCAGCCCCTCAGGGGAACGGCGAGAGACCCAGTACTTC. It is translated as CASSPSGERRETQYF.

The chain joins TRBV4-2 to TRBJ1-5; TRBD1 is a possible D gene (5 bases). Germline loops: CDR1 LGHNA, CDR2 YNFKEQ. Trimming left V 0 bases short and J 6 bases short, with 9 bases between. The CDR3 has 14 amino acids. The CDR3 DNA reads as TGTGCCAGCAGCCAAGAGAGGGGTCGTCAGCCCCAGCATTTT. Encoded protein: CASSQERGRQPQHF.

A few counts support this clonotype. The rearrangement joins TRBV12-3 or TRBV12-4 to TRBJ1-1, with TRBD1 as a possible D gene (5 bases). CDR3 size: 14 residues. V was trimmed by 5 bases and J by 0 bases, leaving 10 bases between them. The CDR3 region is CASSAQELNTEAFF. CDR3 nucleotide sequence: TGTGCCAGCAGTGCACAGGAATTGAACACTGAAGCTTTCTTT.

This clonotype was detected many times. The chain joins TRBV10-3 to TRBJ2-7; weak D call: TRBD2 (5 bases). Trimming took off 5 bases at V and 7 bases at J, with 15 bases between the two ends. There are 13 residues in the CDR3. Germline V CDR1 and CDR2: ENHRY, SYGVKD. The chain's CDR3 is CAISSGTDPEQYF. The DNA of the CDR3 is TGTGCCATCAGTAGCGGCACTGACCCAGAGCAGTACTTC.

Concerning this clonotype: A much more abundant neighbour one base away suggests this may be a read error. The CDR3 region has the DNA TGCAGTGCTCTTAGCGGGGTAGGCTACAATGAGCAGGTCTTC. Amino acids: CSALSGVGYNEQVF. This chain uses TRBV20-1 with TRBJ2-1, with 8 nucleotides matching TRBD2. Germline V lookup: CDR1 DFQATT, CDR2 SNEGSKA (reference sequence). There are 14 residues in the CDR3.

The CDR3 sequence: CASSRGLAGAQGAKNIQYF. The DNA for the CDR3 is TGTGCCAGCAGCCGAGGACTAGCGGGAGCCCAGGGGGCCAAAAACATTCAGTACTTC. The chain couples TRBV3-1 to TRBJ2-4; 13 nucleotides align to TRBD2. CDR3 length: 19 amino acids. V dropped 4 bases and J dropped 1; count of bases not matched to a gene: 10. The V gene's germline CDR1 is LGHDT and CDR2 YNNKEL (reference sequence).

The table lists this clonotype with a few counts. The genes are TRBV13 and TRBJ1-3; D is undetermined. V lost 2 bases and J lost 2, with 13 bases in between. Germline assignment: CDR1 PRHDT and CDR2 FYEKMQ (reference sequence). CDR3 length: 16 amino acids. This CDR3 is CASSLYPTLAGNTIYF. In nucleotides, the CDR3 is TGTGCCAGCAGCTTATACCCGACTCTCGCTGGAAACACCATATATTTT.